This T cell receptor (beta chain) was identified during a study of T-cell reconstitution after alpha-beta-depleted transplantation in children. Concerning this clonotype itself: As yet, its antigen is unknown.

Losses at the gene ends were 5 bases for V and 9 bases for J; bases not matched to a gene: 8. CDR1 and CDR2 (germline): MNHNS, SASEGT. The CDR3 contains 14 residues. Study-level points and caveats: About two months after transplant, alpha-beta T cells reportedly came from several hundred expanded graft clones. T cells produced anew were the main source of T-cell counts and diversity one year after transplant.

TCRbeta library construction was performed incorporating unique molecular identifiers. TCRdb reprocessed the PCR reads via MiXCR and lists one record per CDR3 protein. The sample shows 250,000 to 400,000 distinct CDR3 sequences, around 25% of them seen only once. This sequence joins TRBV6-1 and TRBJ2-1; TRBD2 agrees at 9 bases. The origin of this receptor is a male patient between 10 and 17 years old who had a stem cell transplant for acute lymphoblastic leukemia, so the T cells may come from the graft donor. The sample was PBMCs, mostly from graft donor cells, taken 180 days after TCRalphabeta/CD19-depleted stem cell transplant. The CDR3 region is CASSLAGRGVEQFF. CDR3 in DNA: TGTGCCAGCAGTCTAGCGGGACGAGGAGTTGAGCAGTTCTTC.